The 32 T cell receptor beta chains given below trace back to one sample, sequenced in a study of T cell changes during pregnancy in multiple sclerosis. TCRdb's table, derived via immunoSEQ multiplex PCR, lists solely in-frame clones and lacks some. The sample contains around 65,000 clones, around 90% of which appear only once. The starting material was peripheral blood, obtained in the first trimester of pregnancy. The receptors here all came from a female donor in good health, enrolled as a control in a pregnancy study.

This clone appeared once. The rearrangement joins TRBV9 to TRBJ2-3; TRBD2 matches at 8 bases. CDR1 SGDLS and CDR2 YYNGEE come from the germline V gene. With V trimmed by 4 bases and J by 5 bases, 15 bases remained unmatched. The CDR3 spans 17 residues. The CDR3, as DNA: TGTGCCAGCAGCCCCAGATTCGGGACTAGTAAAAGAGATACGCAGTATTTT. Its translation is CASSPRFGTSKRDTQYF.

The genes are TRBV7-9 and TRBJ1-5; D is possibly TRBD1 (5 bases). The CDR3 covers 14 residues. Trimming shortened V by 1 base and J by 5 bases, and 9 bases separated the two germline ends. Germline V gene data show CDR1 as SEHNR and CDR2 as FQNEAQ (reference sequence). DNA for the CDR3: TGTGCCAGCAGCTTAGGGGAGGGGTATCAGCCCCAGCATTTT. As protein: CASSLGEGYQPQHF.

This sequence joins TRBV13 and TRBJ2-5, with D tentatively TRBD2 (7 bases). V was clipped by 0 bases and J by 3 bases, with 23 bases between them. The CDR3 has 19 residues. Germline CDR1 is PRHDT and CDR2 is FYEKMQ (reference sequence). In DNA form, the CDR3 reads TGTGCCAGCAGCTTAGGCCCCGAAGTCGGGGGGCAGGCGGAAGAGACCCAGTACTTC. It encodes CASSLGPEVGGQAEETQYF.

The genes are TRBV28 and TRBJ1-5, with D possibly TRBD1 on 5 matching bases. This CDR3 region has 16 residues. Germline V lookup: CDR1 MDHEN, CDR2 SYDVKM. V lost 5 bases to trimming and J lost 7 bases, with 21 bases between them. In DNA form, the CDR3 reads TGTGCCAGCAGTCCAGCCCGATCCCGGGGGGGGCAGCCCCAGCATTTT. This codes for CASSPARSRGGQPQHF.

CDR3 nucleotide sequence: TGTGCCAGTAGTATCAACAGGGGGCTAGATGAAAAACTGTTTTTT. Protein sequence: CASSINRGLDEKLFF. The rearrangement links TRBV19 to TRBJ1-4, with 9 bases identical to TRBD1. Trimming cost V 3 bases and J 6 bases; bases outside gene matches: 5. The CDR3 has 15 residues. Per germline, CDR1 LNHDA and CDR2 SQIVND (reference sequence).

This rearrangement joins TRBV7-2 to TRBJ2-5, with TRBD2 matching 7 bases. J lost 5 bases, V lost 2 bases, and 11 bases had no gene match. The CDR3 has 16 residues. The germline V gene has CDR1 SGHTA and CDR2 FQGNSA. The CDR3 protein is CASSLRASGKGETQYF. The CDR3 DNA reads as TGTGCCAGCAGCTTAAGGGCTAGCGGAAAGGGCGAGACCCAGTACTTC.

The V and J genes are TRBV19 and TRBJ2-1, with a possible D match to TRBD1 (6 bases). V gave up 2 bases and J gave up 6 bases, with 8 bases separating them. This CDR3 has 13 amino acids. From germline, CDR1 is LNHDA and CDR2 SQIVND (reference sequence). CDR3 in DNA: TGTGCCAGTAGTATACTAGGGGGCAATGAGCAGTTCTTC. This encodes CASSILGGNEQFF.

The rearrangement uses TRBV15 and TRBJ2-7; TRBD2 matches at 13 bases. The trim removed 5 bases at V and 6 bases at J, leaving 10 bases unmatched. CDR1 and CDR2 (germline): LNHNV, YYDKDF (reference sequence). The CDR3 runs to 16 residues. The CDR3 protein is CATSPRTSGSSLEQYF. DNA for the CDR3: TGTGCCACCAGCCCCCGGACTAGCGGGAGTAGCCTCGAGCAGTACTTC.

This clone has just a few counts. The chain recombines TRBV5-1 with TRBJ2-7; 8 bases line up with TRBD1. In germline, CDR1 is SGHRS, CDR2 YFSETQ. The length of the CDR3 is 13 residues. After removal of 5 bases from V and 3 bases from J, the junction contained 4 bases not matched to a gene. DNA of the CDR3: TGCGCCAGCAGAGAAACAGGGGGCTACGAGCAGTACTTC. Its protein is CASRETGGYEQYF.

V gene TRBV19 combines with J gene TRBJ2-3, with D unclear. Germline CDR1 reads LNHDA; CDR2 reads SQIVND (reference sequence). The CDR3 is made up of 12 amino acids. Trimming removed 3 bases at V and 6 bases at J, with 7 bases between. The CDR3 reads CASSMPADTQYF. CDR3 nucleotides: TGTGCCAGTAGTATGCCCGCGGATACGCAGTATTTT.

The rearrangement uses TRBV5-6 and TRBJ2-2; 8 bases map to TRBD1. This CDR3 contains 15 residues. Germline-derived CDR1 and CDR2 are SGHDT and YYEEEE. J lost 3 bases, V lost 3 bases, and 4 bases had no gene match. The CDR3 DNA follows: TGTGCCAGCAGCTGGACAGGGCTTGACACCGGGGAGCTGTTTTTT. This gives the protein CASSWTGLDTGELFF.

This chain joins TRBV19 and TRBJ1-1; D perhaps matches TRBD1 (5 bases). V was shortened by 3 bases and J by 1 base, with 6 bases between the two germline ends. The CDR3 sequence is 13 residues long. Germline CDR1 LNHDA, CDR2 SQIVND (reference sequence). CDR3 sequence (DNA): TGTGCCAGTAGTATGGACAAGAACACTGAAGCTTTCTTT. The encoded protein is CASSMDKNTEAFF.

The V call is TRBV7-3, the J call TRBJ2-1, with D tentatively TRBD2 (7 bases). Germline V lookup: CDR1 SGHTA, CDR2 FQGTGA. This CDR3 contains 16 residues. The V gene lost 4 bases and the J gene lost 3 bases, with 16 bases spanning the gap. CDR3 sequence (DNA): TGTGCCAGCAGCTCTCAAGGGGGGGGAGGCTACAATGAGCAGTTCTTC. Protein product: CASSSQGGGGYNEQFF. Full variable domain (rest looked up from reference TRBV7-3 and TRBJ2-1): GAGVSQTPSNKVTEKGKYVELRCDPISGHTALYWYRQSLGQGPEFLIYFQGTGAADDSGLPNDRFFAVRPEGSVSTLKIQRTERGDSAVYLCASSSQGGGGYNEQFFGPGTRLTVL.

This chain links TRBV4-3 with TRBJ2-5; possible D gene TRBD1, 6 bases. Germline loops: CDR1 LGHNA, CDR2 YSLEER. The CDR3 has 15 amino acids. Trimming left V 0 bases short and J 4 bases short, with 12 bases between. The DNA of the CDR3 is TGCGCCAGCAGCCAAGATACAGGGAGCGGAGAGACCCAGTACTTC. This translates into CASSQDTGSGETQYF.

The chain combines TRBV25-1 with TRBJ2-1, with D perhaps TRBD2 (7 bases). The CDR3 consists of 12 residues. Deletions cut 7 bases from V and 8 bases from J, with 12 bases between. Germline V gene data show CDR1 as MGHDK and CDR2 as SYGVNS. The CDR3 is CASTDGGHEQFF. The CDR3 DNA follows: TGTGCCAGCACTGACGGGGGGCATGAGCAGTTCTTC.

V is TRBV9 and J is TRBJ2-1, with 7 bases matching TRBD2. The germline V gene has CDR1 SGDLS and CDR2 YYNGEE. V lost 4 bases and J lost 7; bases outside the gene matches: 8. The CDR3 runs to 14 residues. The CDR3 DNA sequence: TGTGCCAGCAGCCCAGGGACTACTGGAAATGAGCAGTTCTTC. Amino acid sequence: CASSPGTTGNEQFF.

V is TRBV29-1 and J is TRBJ2-5, with D maybe TRBD1 (6 bases). Trimming took off 5 bases at V and 3 bases at J, with 10 bases between the two ends. CDR1 and CDR2 from the germline V gene are SQVTM and ANQGSEA. This CDR3 is built from 12 residues. CDR3 sequence (DNA): TGCAGCGTTCCGACAGGAGAAGAGACCCAGTACTTC. Amino acids: CSVPTGEETQYF.

The chain recombines TRBV28 with TRBJ1-4; maybe TRBD1 (6 bases). The length of the CDR3 is 14 residues. Germline CDR1 and CDR2: MDHEN and SYDVKM. The V end was cut by 4 bases, the J end by 8 bases, with 14 bases between. Here the CDR3 reads CASSSGQTSEKLFF. For the CDR3, the DNA is TGTGCCAGCAGTTCCGGACAGACCAGCGAAAAACTGTTTTTT.

About this clone: The identical CDR3 is also encoded by other nucleotide sequences in the sample. The V call is TRBV15, the J call TRBJ2-7; 7 bases align to TRBD2. The CDR3 extends over 15 amino acids. Per germline, CDR1 LNHNV and CDR2 YYDKDF (reference sequence). The V gene end was trimmed by 1 base and the J gene end by 2 bases; junction bases not matched to a gene: 5. CDR3 sequence: CATSRGGGATYEQYF. CDR3 sequence (DNA): TGTGCCACCAGCAGAGGCGGGGGTGCCACCTACGAGCAGTACTTC.

This clone has a single count. The rearrangement links TRBV5-6 to TRBJ1-2; D is unclear. Trimming pared 3 bases from V and 7 bases from J, leaving 16 bases between. This CDR3 contains 14 residues. CDR1 SGHDT and CDR2 YYEEEE come from the germline V gene. CDR3 amino acids: CASSSWAPYTGYTF. The CDR3 DNA follows: TGTGCCAGCAGCTCGTGGGCTCCTTATACTGGCTACACCTTC.

This chain uses TRBV11-2 with TRBJ2-1; 12 bases line up with TRBD2. The V gene end was trimmed by 6 bases and the J gene end by 5 bases; junction bases not matched to a gene: 8. Germline assignment: CDR1 SGHAT and CDR2 FQNNGV. This CDR3 has 16 residues. CDR3 amino acids: CASSLETSGRHNEQFF. CDR3 DNA: TGTGCCAGCAGTTTGGAGACTAGCGGGAGACACAATGAGCAGTTCTTC.

This rearrangement joins TRBV18 to TRBJ2-6; 7 bases match TRBD1. V trimming: 4 bases; J trimming: 9 bases; junction bases outside the gene matches: 12. This CDR3 comprises 16 residues. Germline CDR1 is KGHSH and CDR2 is LQKENI. CDR3 nucleotides: TGTGCCAGCTCACGTGGGACAGTTCCTTTGTTCAACGTCCTGACTTTC. It is translated as CASSRGTVPLFNVLTF.

V is TRBV2 and J is TRBJ1-5; D is undetermined. The CDR3 contains 12 residues. Trimming took 4 bases from V and 7 from J, leaving 8 bases between them. Germline-derived CDR1 and CDR2 are SNHLY and FYNNEI. For the CDR3, the DNA is TGTGCCAGCAGTGGACTGAGCCAGCCCCAGCATTTT. Protein sequence: CASSGLSQPQHF.

J is TRBJ1-2 and V is TRBV5-1, with D tentatively TRBD1 (5 bases). Germline-derived CDR1 and CDR2 are SGHRS and YFSETQ. The CDR3 has 13 residues. The V gene lost 4 bases and the J gene lost 2 bases, with 9 bases spanning the gap. The CDR3 sequence: CASSIRENYGYTF. CDR3 nucleotides: TGCGCCAGCAGCATCAGGGAAAACTATGGCTACACCTTC.

J is TRBJ2-1 and V is TRBV7-2; TRBD1 matches at 8 bases. The CDR3 spans 16 residues. Per germline, CDR1 SGHTA and CDR2 FQGNSA. V lost 1 base, J lost 8 bases, and 10 bases stayed unmatched. The CDR3: CASSLGVSGGLYEQFF. The CDR3 nucleotides are TGTGCCAGCAGCTTAGGTGTTTCAGGGGGCTTGTATGAGCAGTTCTTC. The whole variable domain, remainder taken from reference TRBV7-2 and TRBJ2-1, is GAGVSQSPSNKVTEKGKDVELRCDPISGHTALYWYRQSLGQGLEFLIYFQGNSAPDKSGLPSDRFSAERTGGSVSTLTIQRTQQEDSAVYLCASSLGVSGGLYEQFFGPGTRLTVL.

The chain combines TRBV19 with TRBJ1-1; D gene ambiguous. Deletions cut 0 bases from V and 3 bases from J, with 8 bases between. This CDR3 spans 14 amino acids. In germline, CDR1 is LNHDA, CDR2 SQIVND (reference sequence). The CDR3 DNA sequence: TGTGCCAGTAGTATAGAGGAGTGGGACACTGAAGCTTTCTTT. Amino acids: CASSIEEWDTEAFF.

Here the CDR3 DNA reads TGTGCCAGTAGTTGGGGGCTAAATGAAAAACTGTTTTTT. Its protein product is CASSWGLNEKLFF. The chain employs TRBV19 and TRBJ1-4, with D possibly matching TRBD1 (6 bases). This CDR3 is built from 13 residues. Trimming removed 5 bases at V and 5 bases at J, with 9 bases between. Per germline, CDR1 LNHDA and CDR2 SQIVND (reference sequence).

The chain is built from TRBV7-9 and TRBJ1-3, with D possibly matching TRBD1 (5 bases). CDR3 length: 16 residues. The V end was cut by 4 bases, the J end by 0 bases, with 13 bases between. CDR1 and CDR2 from the germline V gene are SEHNR and FQNEAQ (reference sequence). Here the CDR3 reads CASSYSGEISGNTIYF. In DNA, the CDR3 is TGTGCCAGCAGCTACTCGGGGGAGATCTCTGGAAACACCATATATTTT.

This clone came up a few times. V and J are TRBV27 and TRBJ1-1, with D unresolved. Trimming took 3 bases from V and 1 from J, leaving 9 bases between them. Germline V gives CDR1 MNHEY, CDR2 SMNVEV (reference sequence). CDR3 length: 14 residues. The CDR3 coding sequence is TGTGCCAGCAGTTTTTCGTTCAGGAACACTGAAGCTTTCTTT. It codes for CASSFSFRNTEAFF.

This chain links TRBV15 with TRBJ2-3; 10 bases fit TRBD2. Germline CDR1 LNHNV, CDR2 YYDKDF (reference sequence). The CDR3 loop spans 16 amino acids. Unmatched junction bases numbered 10, after V lost 5 bases and J lost 5 bases. Here the CDR3 DNA reads TGTGCCACCAGCTCCTCAACTAGCGGGGCGATAGATACGCAGTATTTT. Translation gives CATSSSTSGAIDTQYF.

The chain has TRBV9 and TRBJ2-7; 9 bases are shared with TRBD2. The ends lost 0 bases at V and 0 bases at J; junction bases unmatched: 4. The CDR3 is made up of 16 amino acids. Germline-derived CDR1 and CDR2 are SGDLS and YYNGEE. The CDR3 bases are TGTGCCAGCAGCGTAGGGGGTAGCGGGAGCTCCTACGAGCAGTACTTC. Its protein is CASSVGGSGSSYEQYF.

V usage is TRBV5-4 and J usage is TRBJ1-1; 8 bases map to TRBD1. The CDR3 has 14 residues. Trimming at V came to 4 bases and at J to 5 bases, leaving 7 bases not matched to a gene. CDR1 SGHNT and CDR2 YYREEE come from the germline V gene (reference sequence). CDR3 bases: TGTGCCAGCAGCACTTCCAGGGGGCAAACTGAAGCTTTCTTT. Translating it yields CASSTSRGQTEAFF. The complete variable domain, with remaining parts taken from reference TRBV5-4 and TRBJ1-1, reads ETGVTQSPTHLIKTRGQQVTLRCSSQSGHNTVSWYQQALGQGPQFIFQYYREEENGRGNFPPRFSGLQFPNYSSELNVNALELDDSALYLCASSTSRGQTEAFFGQGTRLTVV.